The TCR beta chain under discussion was sequenced for a study of cytomegalovirus exposure and HLA in healthy donors. Worth noting for this clone: As yet, its antigen is unknown.

V shed 5 bases and J 6 bases; nucleotides not matched to a gene: 5. Germline loops: CDR1 SGHTA, CDR2 FQGNSA. This CDR3 spans 14 amino acids. Broader study findings: Previous analysis showed most TCR beta V segments were productive about 87% or about 30% of the time. The authors enumerated around 150 TCR beta chains as linked to cytomegalovirus. Associated with HLA alleles at 0.05 false discovery rate in a later analysis were over 15,000 TCR beta sequences. As a later analysis showed, a missense DCLRE1C variant was linked to trimming of TCR beta V- and J-genes.

This PCR relied on a set of 60 Vbeta primers and 13 Jbeta primers. The repertoire was sequenced with immunoSEQ multiplex PCR; TCRdb's copy has only in-frame clones and lacks some. The repertoire holds some 140,000 clones, just under 90% seen once, with roughly 5% in the top ten. This sequence originates from a woman in her twenties or thirties in good health and CMV-seronegative. The chain has TRBV7-2 and TRBJ1-1; 11 bases are a match to TRBD1. Material: PBMCs. CDR3: CASSPTGQGAEAFF. DNA of the CDR3: TGTGCCAGCAGCCCGACGGGACAGGGGGCTGAAGCTTTCTTT. Drawing the rest from reference TRBV7-2 and TRBJ1-1, the complete variable domain is GAGVSQSPSNKVTEKGKDVELRCDPISGHTALYWYRQSLGQGLEFLIYFQGNSAPDKSGLPSDRFSAERTGGSVSTLTIQRTQQEDSAVYLCASSPTGQGAEAFFGQGTRLTVV.